The 27 T cell receptor beta chains given below trace back to one sample, sequenced in a study of T-cell reconstitution after alpha-beta-depleted transplantation in children. Unique molecular identifiers were used in preparing the TCRbeta library. TCRdb itself ran the PCR reads through MiXCR, one entry per CDR3 protein. The table records about 170,000 distinct CDR3 sequences, 11% of them present only once. Sequences were derived from PBMCs, sampled before TCRalphabeta/CD19-depleted stem cell transplant. These receptors were obtained from a boy aged 2 to 10 with acute myeloid leukemia, due to receive a stem cell transplant.

This chain links TRBV3-1 with TRBJ2-5; 9 bases agree with TRBD1. Per germline, CDR1 LGHDT and CDR2 YNNKEL (reference sequence). With V trimmed by 8 bases and J by 2 bases, 3 bases remained unmatched. The CDR3 is made up of 13 amino acids. DNA of the CDR3: TGTGCCAGCGGGGGGACAGGGCAAGAGACCCAGTACTTC. It encodes CASGGTGQETQYF.

The chain combines TRBV7-6 with TRBJ1-5; D remains unclear. The V end lost 1 base, the J end lost 0 bases, and 7 bases lay between the germline ends. Germline-derived CDR1 and CDR2 are SGHVS and FNYEAQ. This CDR3 spans 15 amino acids. CDR3 residues: CASSLGPTSNQPQHF. The CDR3 DNA reads as TGTGCCAGCAGCTTAGGGCCGACTAGCAATCAGCCCCAGCATTTT. Supplemented by reference TRBV7-6 and TRBJ1-5, the full variable domain reads GAGVSQSPRYKVTKRGQDVALRCDPISGHVSLYWYRQALGQGPEFLTYFNYEAQQDKSGLPNDRFSAERPEGSISTLTIQRTEQRDSAMYRCASSLGPTSNQPQHFGDGTRLSIL.

This clonotype was counted many times. V usage is TRBV7-3 and J usage is TRBJ2-3, with D possibly being TRBD1 (7 bases). The V gene lost 6 bases and the J gene lost 3 bases, with 10 bases spanning the gap. Germline loops: CDR1 SGHTA, CDR2 FQGTGA. The CDR3 loop spans 13 amino acids. The CDR3 region is CASRQGGTDTQYF. CDR3 DNA sequence: TGTGCCAGCAGGCAGGGGGGTACAGATACGCAGTATTTT. Drawing the rest from reference TRBV7-3 and TRBJ2-3, the complete variable domain is GAGVSQTPSNKVTEKGKYVELRCDPISGHTALYWYRQSLGQGPEFLIYFQGTGAADDSGLPNDRFFAVRPEGSVSTLKIQRTERGDSAVYLCASRQGGTDTQYFGPGTRLTVL.

This clonotype was counted ten times or more. The chain links TRBV20-1 to TRBJ1-2, with D unresolved. The CDR3 spans 11 residues. The V gene's germline CDR1 is DFQATT and CDR2 SNEGSKA (reference sequence). V lost 3 bases and J lost 4, with 6 bases in between. The CDR3 DNA is TGCAGTGCTAGCACTAGCTATGGCTACACCTTC. It translates to CSASTSYGYTF.

This clonotype was seen at least ten times. This chain links TRBV5-1 with TRBJ2-1; 16 bases are shared with TRBD2. Trimming at V came to 3 bases and at J to 7 bases, leaving 7 bases not matched to a gene. Per the germline V gene, CDR1 is SGHRS and CDR2 is YFSETQ. The CDR3 totals 17 residues. The CDR3 protein is CASSYDGTSGGANEQFF. The CDR3 DNA sequence: TGCGCCAGCAGCTACGATGGGACTAGCGGGGGGGCGAATGAGCAGTTCTTC.

This clonotype was recorded at least ten times. The chain recombines TRBV7-3 with TRBJ2-1; D remains ambiguous. V lost 1 base and J 2 bases, leaving 6 bases between the germline ends. Germline lookup yields CDR1 SGHTA and CDR2 FQGTGA. CDR3 size: 14 residues. The CDR3 DNA reads as TGTGCCAGCAGCTTAATAGGAACCTACAATGAGCAGTTCTTC. This codes for CASSLIGTYNEQFF.

This clonotype was picked up many times. V usage is TRBV12-3 or TRBV12-4 and J usage is TRBJ1-3; no clear D. CDR3 length: 14 residues. The V end lost 6 bases, the J end lost 0 bases, and 9 bases lay between the germline ends. Here the CDR3 reads CASSPVVSGNTIYF. The CDR3 region has the DNA TGTGCCAGCAGCCCCGTAGTCTCTGGAAACACCATATATTTT.

This clonotype has a count of ten or more. The chain employs TRBV6-5 and TRBJ1-2; D possibly corresponds to TRBD1 (5 bases). This CDR3 has 15 amino acids. CDR1 is MNHEY and CDR2 is SVGAGI in the germline V gene. With 4 bases removed from V and 1 base from J, the gap between germline ends came to 13 bases. This CDR3 is CASSLGPGNNYGYTF. CDR3 in DNA: TGTGCCAGCAGTTTGGGGCCAGGGAATAACTATGGCTACACCTTC.

In its sample, this clonotype was seen many times. The gene calls are TRBV12-3 or TRBV12-4 and TRBJ1-2; D gene uncertain. The V and J ends lost 6 bases and 5 bases respectively, with 19 bases between them. The CDR3 runs to 15 residues. CDR3 loop: CASRLAGRRSYGYTF. Here the CDR3 DNA reads TGTGCCAGCAGGCTGGCCGGACGCCGAAGTTATGGCTACACCTTC.

There are many counts of this clonotype. The rearrangement joins TRBV10-2 to TRBJ1-1; D may be TRBD1 (6 bases). Trimming left V 8 bases short and J 1 base short, with 8 bases between. Per the germline V gene, CDR1 is WSHSY and CDR2 is SAAADI. There are 12 residues in the CDR3. CDR3 residues: CASQTGNTEAFF. The DNA of the CDR3 is TGCGCCAGCCAGACAGGGAACACTGAAGCTTTCTTT.

The table lists this clonotype with many counts. V usage is TRBV20-1 and J usage is TRBJ2-1, with 11 bases that match TRBD2. Germline lookup yields CDR1 DFQATT and CDR2 SNEGSKA (reference sequence). V shed 6 bases, J shed 6 bases, and the junction held 7 bases outside the gene matches. The CDR3 spans 14 residues. Here the CDR3 reads CSALSGGESNEQFF. The CDR3 bases are TGCAGTGCCCTTAGCGGGGGGGAGAGCAATGAGCAGTTCTTC.

Many counts were recorded for this clonotype. The chain couples TRBV7-8 to TRBJ2-1, with 12 positions matching TRBD2. The CDR3 totals 15 residues. Per the germline V gene, CDR1 is SGHVS and CDR2 is FQNEAQ. J lost 4 bases, V lost 6 bases, and 4 bases had no gene match. The CDR3 loop reads CASRSTSGGYNEQFF. As DNA, the CDR3 is TGTGCCAGCAGATCGACTAGCGGGGGTTACAATGAGCAGTTCTTC.

The chain joins TRBV5-4 to TRBJ1-1; maybe TRBD1 (6 bases). V was clipped by 4 bases and J by 1 base, with 11 bases between them. The CDR3 runs to 14 residues. Per germline, CDR1 SGHNT and CDR2 YYREEE (reference sequence). CDR3 DNA: TGTGCCAGCAGCACATTACAGGGGAACACTGAAGCTTTCTTT. Translating gives CASSTLQGNTEAFF.

The chain combines TRBV5-1 with TRBJ2-3; 9 nucleotides align to TRBD2. V gave up 4 bases and J gave up 2 bases; unmatched junction bases: 11. CDR1 and CDR2 (germline): SGHRS, YFSETQ. This CDR3 has 17 residues. CDR3 DNA sequence: TGCGCCAGCAGCAGAAAGATAAGCGGGGGGAACACAGATACGCAGTATTTT. It encodes CASSRKISGGNTDTQYF.

This clonotype was seen at least ten times. V and J are TRBV20-1 and TRBJ1-5, with no clear D. The V gene lost 1 base and the J gene lost 3 bases, with 7 bases spanning the gap. The CDR3 consists of 13 residues. Germline values: CDR1 DFQATT, CDR2 SNEGSKA (reference sequence). The CDR3 region has the DNA TGCAGTGCTAGAGGAGACCCCAATCAGCCCCAGCATTTT. Protein: CSARGDPNQPQHF.

This clonotype was seen many times. This chain joins TRBV15 and TRBJ2-5; 7 bases line up with TRBD2. Germline trimming cut 3 bases from V and 5 bases from J; bases unmatched to any gene: 6. Germline V gene data show CDR1 as LNHNV and CDR2 as YYDKDF (reference sequence). The CDR3 length is 14 residues. The CDR3 sequence is CATSRAGVTETQYF. Written as DNA, the CDR3 is TGTGCCACCAGCAGGGCGGGAGTGACGGAGACCCAGTACTTC.

Only a few counts were recorded for this clonotype. The chain combines TRBV19 with TRBJ2-2; D gene ambiguous. The V gene's germline CDR1 is LNHDA and CDR2 SQIVND (reference sequence). V gave up 2 bases and J gave up 2 bases, with 12 bases separating them. The CDR3 is 16 residues long. The CDR3: CASSIKQLINTGELFF. The CDR3 nucleotides read TGTGCCAGTAGTATAAAACAGCTTATTAACACCGGGGAGCTGTTTTTT.

CDR3 sequence (DNA): TGTGCCTGGAGTGTTTCAGGGTACACTGAAGCTTTCTTT. This encodes CAWSVSGYTEAFF. The rearrangement uses TRBV30 and TRBJ1-1; D possibly corresponds to TRBD1 (5 bases). The CDR3 runs to 13 residues. The V gene's germline CDR1 is GTSNPN and CDR2 SVGIG (reference sequence). Trimming shortened V by 0 bases and J by 3 bases, and 8 bases separated the two germline ends.

This clonotype was counted at least ten times. The CDR3 here is CSAGTGGFNSPLHF. DNA for the CDR3: TGCAGTGCAGGAACAGGGGGTTTCAATTCACCCCTCCACTTT. The chain joins TRBV20-1 to TRBJ1-6, with 8 bases fitting TRBD1. CDR3 length equals 14 residues. The V and J ends lost 6 bases and 7 bases, in that order; junction bases with no gene match: 8. The germline gives CDR1 DFQATT, CDR2 SNEGSKA (reference sequence).

The sample holds many counts of this clonotype. The chain joins TRBV7-2 to TRBJ2-1; no firm D call. The ends were cut back, 5 bases at V and 9 bases at J, with 17 bases in the middle. Germline CDR1 and CDR2: SGHTA and FQGNSA. This CDR3 contains 14 residues. The CDR3, as DNA: TGTGCCAGCAGCCAGGCATGGCGGAGCAGTGAGCAGTTCTTC. It encodes CASSQAWRSSEQFF.

Ten or more counts support this clonotype. The chain uses TRBV11-2 and TRBJ2-1; perhaps TRBD1 as D (6 bases). Germline assignment: CDR1 SGHAT and CDR2 FQNNGV. The V end was cut by 4 bases, the J end by 9 bases, with 16 bases between. This CDR3 is 14 amino acids long. Here the CDR3 reads CASSSQQGPGEQFF. The CDR3 coding sequence is TGTGCCAGCAGCTCCCAGCAGGGGCCCGGTGAGCAGTTCTTC.

This clonotype was counted ten times or more. This sequence joins TRBV20-1 and TRBJ2-7; 9 bases agree with TRBD1. The CDR3 totals 13 residues. Germline V gene sequence: CDR1 DFQATT, CDR2 SNEGSKA (reference sequence). The ends lost 4 bases at V and 2 bases at J; junction bases unmatched: 3. CDR3 DNA: TGCAGTGCTACTGGGACAGGGACCTACGAGCAGTACTTC. Protein: CSATGTGTYEQYF.

This clonotype was detected ten times or more. The chain combines TRBV18 with TRBJ2-2; D is ambiguous. V lost 0 bases and J lost 2, with 13 bases in between. Germline CDR1 is KGHSH and CDR2 is LQKENI. This CDR3 comprises 17 residues. CDR3 in amino acids: CASSPPSGSSNTGELFF. The CDR3, as DNA: TGTGCCAGCTCACCACCGTCTGGCTCCAGCAACACCGGGGAGCTGTTTTTT.

This clonotype appeared many times. The chain couples TRBV5-6 to TRBJ2-3; D is ambiguous. This CDR3 has 12 residues. V gave up 1 base and J gave up 6 bases, with 6 bases separating them. Germline lookup yields CDR1 SGHDT and CDR2 YYEEEE. The CDR3 DNA reads as TGTGCCAGCAGCTTGTATGTCGATACGCAGTATTTT. As protein: CASSLYVDTQYF.

This clonotype was seen ten or more times. The chain couples TRBV27 to TRBJ2-2; 8 nucleotides match TRBD1. V gave up 1 base and J gave up 2 bases; unmatched junction bases: 3. Germline V gives CDR1 MNHEY, CDR2 SMNVEV (reference sequence). The CDR3 runs 16 residues. In nucleotides, the CDR3 is TGTGCCAGCAGTTTATTAGGGACAGGCAACACCGGGGAGCTGTTTTTT. Its translation: CASSLLGTGNTGELFF.

This clonotype has ten or more counts. The V call is TRBV12-3 or TRBV12-4, the J call TRBJ2-5; D unresolved. The germline V and J ends were trimmed by 6 bases and 2 bases, with 10 bases remaining between them. The CDR3 is 13 residues long. The CDR3 sequence is CASSPSVQETQYF. The CDR3 nucleotides are TGTGCCAGCAGCCCCTCCGTGCAAGAGACCCAGTACTTC.

This clonotype has at least ten counts. The rearrangement uses TRBV4-1 and TRBJ2-1; D is perhaps TRBD2 (6 bases). CDR1 MGHRA and CDR2 YSYEKL come from the germline V gene. Trimming removed 5 bases from V and 5 bases from J, with 13 bases in between. This CDR3 spans 14 amino acids. The CDR3 sequence is CASSSRLGNNEQFF. The CDR3 bases are TGCGCCAGCAGCTCACGACTAGGGAACAATGAGCAGTTCTTC.